The entry below gives a single TCR beta chain sequence along with its context. Under the authors' procedure: Reference gene primer amplification gave estimated nucleated cell counts. Sequenced by immunoSEQ multiplex PCR; TCRdb stores in-frame clones only, minus some. That table is the source of V, J and clone size, and D and trimming were worked out from the DNA. The table records some 340,000 clones, 80% to 85% of them present only once. Adults between about 18 and 95 years of age took part from some 25 US areas. Cohort 3 recovered donors had two negative PCRs, clearance, or symptom resolution. The sample comes from a study of blood T cell repertoires in COVID-19. The wider study: Sample material is recorded as cDNA or gDNA derived from T cells, B-cell-depleted T cells, or PBMCs.

V was trimmed by 6 bases and J by 5 bases, leaving 10 bases between them. The CDR3 is 13 amino acids. CDR1 SGHTA and CDR2 FQGNSA come from the germline V gene. This TCR came from a woman in her 50s who had recovered from COVID-19. The chain is built from TRBV7-2 and TRBJ1-4; D call uncertain. Sequencing was carried out using PBMCs or T cells enriched from blood (not recorded which). CDR3 protein: CASSAVTNEKLFF. CDR3 nucleotide sequence: TGTGCCAGCAGTGCGGTCACAAATGAAAAACTGTTTTTT.